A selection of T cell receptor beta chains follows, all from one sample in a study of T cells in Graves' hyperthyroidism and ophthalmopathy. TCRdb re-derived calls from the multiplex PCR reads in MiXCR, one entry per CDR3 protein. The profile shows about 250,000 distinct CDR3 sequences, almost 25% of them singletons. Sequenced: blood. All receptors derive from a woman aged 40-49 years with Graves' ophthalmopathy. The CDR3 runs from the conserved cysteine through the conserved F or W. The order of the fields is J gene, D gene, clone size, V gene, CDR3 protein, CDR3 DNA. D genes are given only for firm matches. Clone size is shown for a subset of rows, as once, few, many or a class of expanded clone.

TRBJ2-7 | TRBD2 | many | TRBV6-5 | CASTPDSSGLYEQYF | TGTGCCAGCACCCCCGATTCTAGCGGTCTGTACGAGCAGTACTTC
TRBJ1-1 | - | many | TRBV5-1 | CASSLDGVNTEAFF | TGCGCCAGCAGCTTGGACGGGGTGAACACTGAAGCTTTCTTT
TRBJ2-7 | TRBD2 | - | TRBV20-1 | CSARGFSGRASSYEQYF | TGCAGTGCTAGGGGTTTTAGCGGGAGGGCCTCATCCTACGAGCAGTACTTC
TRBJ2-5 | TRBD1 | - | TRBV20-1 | CSAEVGTGQETQYF | TGCAGTGCAGAAGTCGGGACAGGACAAGAGACCCAGTACTTC
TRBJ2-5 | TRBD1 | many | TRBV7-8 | CASSPPGQGVEETQYF | TGTGCCAGCAGCCCACCGGGACAGGGCGTTGAGGAGACCCAGTACTTC
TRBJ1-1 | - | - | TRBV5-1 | CASSFEAVNTEAFF | TGCGCCAGCAGCTTCGAAGCGGTGAACACTGAAGCTTTCTTT
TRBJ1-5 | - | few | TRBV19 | CASSPLEVDQPQHF | TGTGCCAGTAGCCCCCTGGAAGTGGACCAGCCCCAGCATTTT
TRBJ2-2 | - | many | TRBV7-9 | CASSLLPGELFF | TGTGCCAGCAGCTTACTGCCCGGGGAGCTGTTTTTT
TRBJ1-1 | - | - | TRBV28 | CASHTRANTEAFF | TGTGCCAGCCATACCAGGGCGAACACTGAAGCTTTCTTT
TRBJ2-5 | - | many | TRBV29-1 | CSVRSGPQETQYF | TGCAGCGTCCGTTCCGGGCCGCAAGAGACCCAGTACTTC
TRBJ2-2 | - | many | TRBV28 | CASSLGGVNTGELSF | TGTGCCAGCAGTTTAGGGGGAGTGAACACCGGGGAGCTGTCTTTT
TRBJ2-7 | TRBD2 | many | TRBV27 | CASSLTVAGGEQYF | TGTGCCAGCAGTTTAACGGTGGCGGGAGGCGAGCAGTACTTC
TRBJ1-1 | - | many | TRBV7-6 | CASSLLTNTEAFF | TGTGCCAGCAGCTTGTTAACGAACACTGAAGCTTTCTTT
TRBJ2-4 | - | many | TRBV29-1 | CSVMTRLAKNIQYF | TGCAGCGTTATGACCCGTCTAGCCAAAAACATTCAGTACTTC
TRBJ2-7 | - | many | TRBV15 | CATGDSSYEQYF | TGTGCCACAGGAGACAGCTCCTACGAGCAGTACTTC
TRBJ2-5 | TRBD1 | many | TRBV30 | CAWSPGTGQETQYF | TGTGCCTGGAGTCCTGGGACAGGCCAAGAGACCCAGTACTTC
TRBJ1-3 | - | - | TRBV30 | CAWSAGDGNTIYF | TGTGCCTGGAGTGCAGGGGATGGAAACACCATATATTTT
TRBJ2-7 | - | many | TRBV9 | CASSSAGLDEQYF | TGTGCCAGCAGCTCTGCGGGCTTGGATGAGCAGTACTTC
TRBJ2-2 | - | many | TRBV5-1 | CASSVGHTGELFF | TGCGCCAGCAGCGTGGGACACACCGGGGAGCTGTTTTTT
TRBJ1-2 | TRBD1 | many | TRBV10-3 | CAIRGGQGNGYTF | TGTGCCATCAGGGGGGGACAGGGGAATGGCTACACCTTC
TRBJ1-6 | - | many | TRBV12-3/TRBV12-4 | CASSPGFWDSPLHF | TGTGCCAGCAGTCCGGGGTTTTGGGATTCACCCCTCCACTTT
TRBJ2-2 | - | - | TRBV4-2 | CASTPRGQNTGELFF | TGTGCCAGCACCCCCAGGGGACAGAACACCGGGGAGCTGTTTTTT
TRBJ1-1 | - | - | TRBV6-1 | CASRGVGGNTEAFF | TGTGCCAGCAGAGGGGTGGGCGGGAACACTGAAGCTTTCTTT
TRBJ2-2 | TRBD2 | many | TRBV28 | CASSFAGDQYTGELFF | TGTGCCAGCAGTTTCGCGGGGGATCAGTACACCGGGGAGCTGTTTTTT
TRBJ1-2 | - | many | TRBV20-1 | CSAADRNYGYTF | TGCAGTGCTGCTGACAGAAACTATGGCTACACCTTC
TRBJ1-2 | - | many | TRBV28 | CASTPGGRNYGYTF | TGTGCCAGCACCCCTGGTGGGAGAAACTATGGCTACACCTTC
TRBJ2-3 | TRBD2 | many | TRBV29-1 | CSVGLAGRTDTQYF | TGCAGCGTTGGACTAGCGGGCCGGACAGATACGCAGTATTTT
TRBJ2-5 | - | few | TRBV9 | CASSDPGNGETQYF | TGTGCCAGCAGCGACCCCGGGAATGGAGAGACCCAGTACTTC
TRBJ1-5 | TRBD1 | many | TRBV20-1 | CSARRTGGNQPQHF | TGCAGTGCTAGAAGGACAGGGGGCAATCAGCCCCAGCATTTT
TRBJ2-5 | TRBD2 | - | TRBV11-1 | CASSLKAGALETQYF | TGTGCCAGCAGCTTAAAGGCGGGAGCTCTAGAGACCCAGTACTTC
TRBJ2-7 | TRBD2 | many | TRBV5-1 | CASSLGASGGYEQYF | TGCGCCAGCAGCTTGGGGGCTAGCGGGGGCTACGAGCAGTACTTC
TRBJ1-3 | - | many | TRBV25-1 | CASSKAYRAFGDGFGNIIYF | TGTGCCAGCAGTAAGGCGTACCGGGCCTTCGGCGATGGCTTTGGAAACATCATATATTTT
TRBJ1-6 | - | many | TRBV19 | CASNTAGVNSPLHF | TGTGCCAGCAACACCGCGGGTGTAAATTCACCCCTCCACTTT